This TCR beta chain is from a study of cytomegalovirus exposure and HLA in healthy donors (dated by TCRdb to about 2017). For the wider study: According to a later analysis, the 120 or so validation repertoires were produced on the same platform as the approximately 610 repertoires of the first cohort. The study was designed to test whether signatures of past pathogen exposure could be identified by cataloging public T cell receptors. Along with the roughly 700-subject first cohort, a separate validation cohort of roughly 110 different subjects was used. To predict cytomegalovirus infection status, the study combined high-throughput TCR immunosequencing, statistical association of individual TCRs with disease status, and machine learning. What the authors observed across the whole study: It was suggested by the authors that the approach could potentially be generalized to other disease states and immunological phenotypes. In vitro tests confirmed that a few of the cytomegalovirus-associated TCR beta chains recognize cytomegalovirus antigens. In both the original and validation cohorts, the classifier was reported to diagnose cytomegalovirus status with high specificity and sensitivity. A total of 150 to 200 TCR beta chains were listed by the study as associated with cytomegalovirus. All 130 or so repertoires were used to score co-occurrence in the validation cohort in a later analysis, because that analysis had no HLA typing for the cohort. Most TCR sequences were observed very rarely across donors, whereas some public TCRs were present in many individuals. Of the cluster scores, roughly 93% were above 0 in a later analysis, which found that TCRs clustered in the first cohort also tended to co-occur in the 120 validation repertoires.

The CDR3, cysteine through phenylalanine, is 11 amino acids long. Just the 33-base CDR3 DNA is kept, in frame starting at base 1. V loses 1 base, J loses 14 bases, and the germline ends lie 11 bases apart. CDR1 LNHDA and CDR2 SQIVND are derived from the germline V gene (reference sequence). Comment on this clone: It lacks a known antigen. Base qualities were left out, and no much larger clone turns up one base away.

Library prep was done by the immunoSEQ multiplex PCR assay. Per the authors' processing: To diagnose cytomegalovirus status from the catalog of TCR beta chain sequences, a statistical classification framework was built. Entries here come from immuneACCESS through TCRdb and include only in-frame sequences with V and J called. Some clones fail to appear in such tables; in the studies checked, an unresolved V gene covers under half of the shortfall, and the cause of the remainder is unknown. V, J and clone size derive from that table, while D and trimming were established from the DNA sequence. Recorded for this sample are roughly 140,000 clones; around 87% of them occurred a single time. Clones ranked in the top ten supply less than 9% of the sample. The donors were included in the validation cohort of 100 to 150 subjects, a group kept apart from the approximately 650-subject first cohort.

The sample was PBMCs. The clonotype originates from a man aged 18 to 29 in good health and CMV-seropositive. The chain employs TRBV19 and TRBJ1-1; TRBD1 is perhaps the D gene, given 6 matching bases. Here is the DNA: TGTGCCAGTAGTATAGGTACAGGGATCTTCTTT. Translated, this is CASSIGTGIFF.